The rows below give T cell receptor beta chains drawn from one sample of a study of CD8+ T cells in alopecia areata. Profiled with immunoSEQ multiplex PCR; TCRdb holds only in-frame clones, not every one. This sample has 130,000 to 150,000 clones, with roughly 50% found just once. Sequenced: CD4+ T cells sorted from blood. The receptors were gathered from a human donor with alopecia areata. The CDR3 runs from the conserved cysteine through the conserved F or W. A D gene is named only where the DNA matches it firmly. Clone sizes are given selectively: once, few, many, or a class where the clone is expanded.

size	V	D	J	DNA	CDR3
.	TRBV25-1	.	TRBJ2-1	TGTGCCAGCAGTCTTACAGGGTACAATGAGCAGTTCTTC	CASSLTGYNEQFF
.	TRBV7-9	.	TRBJ2-3	TGTGCCAGCAGCTTATCGGGACGCAGCACAGATACGCAGTATTTT	CASSLSGRSTDTQYF
.	TRBV27	.	TRBJ2-1	TGTGCCAGCAGAAACGGGGCCTACAATGAGCAGTTCTTC	CASRNGAYNEQFF
.	TRBV15	.	TRBJ1-2	TGTGCCACCAGCAGAGTACTTTCCGTCTCTAACTATGGCTACACCTTC	CATSRVLSVSNYGYTF
.	TRBV2	.	TRBJ2-1	TGTGCCAGCAGTTCCTTCAAGTACAATGAGCAGTTCTTC	CASSSFKYNEQFF
few	TRBV5-1	.	TRBJ2-5	TGCGCCAGCAGCTGGAACCAAGAGACCCAGTACTTC	CASSWNQETQYF
.	TRBV5-6	.	TRBJ2-6	TGTGCCAGCAGCGTTCCTTCTGGGGCCAACGTCCTGACTTTC	CASSVPSGANVLTF
.	TRBV9	.	TRBJ2-3	TGTGCCAGCAGCGTAGACGAGTTGGTAGGGGCGCAGTATTTT	CASSVDELVGAQYF
.	TRBV2	.	TRBJ2-7	TGTGCCAGCAGTGTAGAACATACGATGGGGCAGTACTTC	CASSVEHTMGQYF
.	TRBV2	.	TRBJ1-5	TGTGCCAGCAGTGAAGAGAGGGTTCGAGGTACACCCCAGCATTTT	CASSEERVRGTPQHF
.	TRBV6-5	TRBD1	TRBJ1-2	TGTGCCAGCAGCCGGACAGGGGATGGCTACACCTTC	CASSRTGDGYTF
.	TRBV28	.	TRBJ1-2	TGTGCCAGCAGTTTAGCGCCAGGGACGATCTATGGCTACACCTTC	CASSLAPGTIYGYTF
.	TRBV7-9	TRBD1	TRBJ2-3	TGTGCCAGCAGCGGGACAGGGGCCGATACGCAGTATTTT	CASSGTGADTQYF
few	TRBV7-9	.	TRBJ2-3	TGTGCCAGCAGCTGGGACAGCACAGATACGCAGTATTTT	CASSWDSTDTQYF
few	TRBV7-8	.	TRBJ1-4	TGTGCCAGCAGCCCCGACCTATGGTGGGAAAAACTGTTTTTT	CASSPDLWWEKLFF
.	TRBV6-6	TRBD1	TRBJ2-7	TGTGCCAGCACCCGAACAGGGGCAATTGGCTACGAGCAGTACTTC	CASTRTGAIGYEQYF
few	TRBV6-5	.	TRBJ2-7	TGTGCCAGCAGAAACGGACTATCGAGCTCCTACGAGCAGTACTTC	CASRNGLSSSYEQYF
few	TRBV7-9	.	TRBJ1-5	TGTGCTATATCGGTGTCTAGTCAGCCCCAGCATTTT	CAISVSSQPQHF
.	TRBV4-1	TRBD2	TRBJ2-3	TGCGCCAGCAGCCCCGCCGGGACTACGAACACAGATACGCAGTATTTT	CASSPAGTTNTDTQYF
.	TRBV4-2	.	TRBJ1-4	TGTGCCAGCAGCGGCGGGGGGCGTGAAAAACTGTTTTTT	CASSGGGREKLFF
.	TRBV6-5	.	TRBJ2-5	TGTGCCAGCAGTTGGGCTGACGGCGGCGGTTCGGAGACCCAGTACTTC	CASSWADGGGSETQYF
once	TRBV11-2	.	TRBJ1-1	TGTGCCAGCAGCTCCCCCCGGGCGGGGACCCCCCAGAACACTGAAGCTTTCTTT	CASSSPRAGTPQNTEAFF
.	TRBV28	.	TRBJ2-1	TGTGCCAGCACCCAGGCCCCCTTTGAGCAGTTCTTC	CASTQAPFEQFF
few	TRBV29-1	.	TRBJ2-7	TGCAGCGTTTGCCCTCGGCTAGTCAAGGCTTACGAGCAGTACTTC	CSVCPRLVKAYEQYF
few	TRBV29-1	TRBD1	TRBJ2-7	TGCAGCGTACATACAGGGGGCTCCTCGCCCGAGCAGTACTTC	CSVHTGGSSPEQYF
few	TRBV4-2	.	TRBJ1-2	TGTGCCAGCAGCCAAGTGGGACAACCAACTAACTATGGCTACACCTTC	CASSQVGQPTNYGYTF
.	TRBV29-1	.	TRBJ1-2	TGCAGCGTTGAGAGGGATCGTGGCTACACCTTC	CSVERDRGYTF
.	TRBV28	TRBD1	TRBJ2-1	TGTGCCAGCAGCACAACAGGGGGTGAGCAGTTCTTC	CASSTTGGEQFF
.	TRBV7-9	.	TRBJ2-3	TGTGCCAGCAGCTTAGAAATTCTCACAGATACGCAGTATTTT	CASSLEILTDTQYF
.	TRBV9	.	TRBJ2-7	TGTGCCAGCAGCGTAGGGGATGCGACCTACGAGCAGTACTTC	CASSVGDATYEQYF
.	TRBV29-1	.	TRBJ2-2	TGCAGCGTCTCGGGGGGCCGGGGGCTTACCGGGGAGCTGTTTTTT	CSVSGGRGLTGELFF
.	TRBV6-6	TRBD2	TRBJ2-1	TGTGCCAGCACGGGGGGATTAAACTACAATGAGCAGTTCTTC	CASTGGLNYNEQFF
.	TRBV28	.	TRBJ2-7	TGTGCCAGCAGTTTTCAGGGGGGATTTACGTACTTC	CASSFQGGFTYF
few	TRBV7-3	.	TRBJ1-1	TGTGCCAGCAGCTTAAGCATCGAGGCGGAAGCTTTCTTT	CASSLSIEAEAFF
few	TRBV28	.	TRBJ2-5	TGTGCCAGCAGTATTGGACCCGAGGCAGAGACCCAGTACTTC	CASSIGPEAETQYF
.	TRBV7-2	.	TRBJ2-5	TGTGCCAGCAGCTTAGAGCTGACCCAGTACTTC	CASSLELTQYF
.	TRBV9	.	TRBJ2-3	TGTGCCAGCAGCCCCCGGACAGTTTCCACAGATACGCAGTATTTT	CASSPRTVSTDTQYF
.	TRBV6-1	TRBD2	TRBJ2-1	TGTGCCAGCAGCGAAAGAGCGGGAGGCACCAGCTCCTACAATGAGCAGTTCTTC	CASSERAGGTSSYNEQFF
.	TRBV30	TRBD2	TRBJ2-1	TGTGCCTGGAGGATACTAGCGGACCCGTACAATGAGCAGTTCTTC	CAWRILADPYNEQFF
few	TRBV7-9	.	TRBJ2-7	TGTGCCAGCAGCTTAGTTGGACTACCCTACGAGCAGTACTTC	CASSLVGLPYEQYF
.	TRBV30	TRBD1	TRBJ1-2	TGTGCCTGGAGTATGACCGGGACAGGAGTCGGCTACACCTTC	CAWSMTGTGVGYTF
few	TRBV18	TRBD1	TRBJ1-2	TGTGCCAGCTCACCATGGACAGGGGAGGTCTATGGCTACACCTTC	CASSPWTGEVYGYTF
few	TRBV29-1	.	TRBJ1-1	TGCAGCGTTGAATGGGGCAGGTGGGCCGAGGACACTGAAGCTTTCTTT	CSVEWGRWAEDTEAFF
.	TRBV2	.	TRBJ2-1	TGTGCCAGCAGGGGGGGAACTCAGATAACCTACAATGAGCAGTTCTTC	CASRGGTQITYNEQFF
.	TRBV19	.	TRBJ1-5	TGTGCCAGTAGCCCGGCGGGCTGGACCCAGCATTTT	CASSPAGWTQHF
.	TRBV30	.	TRBJ1-1	TGTGCCTGGAGTGACCGGGGGGCTGAAGCTTTCTTT	CAWSDRGAEAFF